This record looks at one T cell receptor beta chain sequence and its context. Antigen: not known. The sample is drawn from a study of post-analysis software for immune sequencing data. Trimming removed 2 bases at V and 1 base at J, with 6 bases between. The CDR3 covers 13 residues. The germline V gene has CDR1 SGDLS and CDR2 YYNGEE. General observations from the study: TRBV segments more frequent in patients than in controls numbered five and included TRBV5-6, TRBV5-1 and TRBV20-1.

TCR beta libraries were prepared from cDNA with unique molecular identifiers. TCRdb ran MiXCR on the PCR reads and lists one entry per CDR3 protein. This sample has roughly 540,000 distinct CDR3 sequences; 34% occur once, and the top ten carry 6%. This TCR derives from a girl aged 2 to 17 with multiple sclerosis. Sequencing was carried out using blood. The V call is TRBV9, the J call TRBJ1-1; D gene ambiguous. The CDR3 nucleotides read TGTGCCAGCAGCGTGACCTCGAACACTGAAGCTTTCTTT. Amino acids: CASSVTSNTEAFF. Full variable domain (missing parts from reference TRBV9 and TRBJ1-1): DSGVTQTPKHLITATGQRVTLRCSPRSGDLSVYWYQQSLDQGLQFLIQYYNGEERAKGNILERFSAQQFPDLHSELNLSSLELGDSALYFCASSVTSNTEAFFGQGTRLTVV.